The TCR beta chain under discussion was sequenced for a study of blood T cells in healthy people across ages. Germline CDR1 reads SGHAT; CDR2 reads FQNNGV. The CDR3 covers 15 residues. After removal of 0 bases from V and 6 bases from J, the junction contained 4 bases not matched to a gene. Each sample used at least 6 million PBMCs. This clonotype has a single count. PCR was performed a second time for about 7 to 11 cycles using a sample-barcoded 5' primer and a J-beta primer mix. A 12-random-nucleotide template-switch adaptor tagged each cDNA molecule. TCRdb used MiXCR to reprocess the 5' RACE reads, holding one entry per CDR3 protein. The table lists some 890,000 distinct CDR3 sequences, roughly 29% of them singletons. These data were likewise used in another study, on T cells of mothers and their children.

The chain couples TRBV11-2 to TRBJ2-1, with TRBD2 identical over 8 bases. This sequence was found in a woman in her 40s in good health. Sequenced: blood. The CDR3 sequence: CASSLDWAGGNEQFF. The CDR3 DNA reads as TGTGCCAGCAGCTTAGATTGGGCGGGGGGCAATGAGCAGTTCTTC.